This T cell receptor beta chain originates from a study of blood T cells in healthy people across ages. For the study at large: Template switching retrieved approximately one barcoded beta molecule for each two T cells.

A sample-barcoded 5' primer and a J-beta primer mix were used in a second PCR of roughly 6 to 11 cycles. Every single cDNA molecule received a tag from a template-switch adaptor with 12 random nucleotides. TCRdb re-called the 5' RACE reads with MiXCR, one entry per CDR3 protein. The table includes approximately 780,000 distinct CDR3 sequences, 25% to 30% detected once. V was pared by 3 bases and J by 11 bases, with 2 bases of the junction left unmatched. This CDR3 region has 11 residues. CDR1 and CDR2 from the germline V gene are SNHLY and FYNNEI. Each sample had at least 6 million PBMCs isolated. With each sample, at least 5 micrograms of total RNA were extracted. This clonotype turned up a few times. The sample was also linked to a second study, of T cells of mothers and their children.

Sequencing input: blood. The sequence was obtained from a boy younger than 18 in good health. V usage is TRBV2 and J usage is TRBJ2-3; 7 positions agree with TRBD1. Here the CDR3 reads CASSEGQKQYF. CDR3 DNA sequence: TGTGCCAGCAGTGAGGGACAGAAGCAGTATTTT.